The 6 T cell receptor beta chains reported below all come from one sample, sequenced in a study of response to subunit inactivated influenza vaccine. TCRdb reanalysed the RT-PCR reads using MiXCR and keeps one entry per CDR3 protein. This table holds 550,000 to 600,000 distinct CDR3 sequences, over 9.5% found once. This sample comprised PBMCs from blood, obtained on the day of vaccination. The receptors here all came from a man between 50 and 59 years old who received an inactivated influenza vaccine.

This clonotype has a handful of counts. The CDR3 nucleotides are TGTGCCAGCAGGGAGTCGATGCGCGCCCATGGCTACACCTTC. Protein sequence: CASRESMRAHGYTF. The rearrangement joins TRBV6-1 to TRBJ1-2, with unresolved D. The CDR3 sequence is 14 residues long. The germline gives CDR1 MNHNS, CDR2 SASEGT. The V and J ends lost 6 bases and 6 bases respectively, with 17 bases between them.

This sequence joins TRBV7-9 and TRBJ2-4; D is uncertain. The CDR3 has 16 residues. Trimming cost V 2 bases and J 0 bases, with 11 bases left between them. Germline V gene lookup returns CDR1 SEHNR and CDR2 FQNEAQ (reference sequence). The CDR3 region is CASSLTGFLAKNIQYF. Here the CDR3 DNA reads TGTGCCAGCAGCTTAACGGGCTTTCTAGCCAAAAACATTCAGTACTTC.

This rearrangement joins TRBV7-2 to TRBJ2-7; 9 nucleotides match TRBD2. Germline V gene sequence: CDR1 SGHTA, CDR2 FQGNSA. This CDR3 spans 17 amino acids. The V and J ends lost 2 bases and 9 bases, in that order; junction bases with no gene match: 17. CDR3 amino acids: CASSLSRLAGTTWGQYF. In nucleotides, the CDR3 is TGTGCCAGCAGCTTAAGTCGTCTAGCGGGGACAACTTGGGGGCAGTACTTC.

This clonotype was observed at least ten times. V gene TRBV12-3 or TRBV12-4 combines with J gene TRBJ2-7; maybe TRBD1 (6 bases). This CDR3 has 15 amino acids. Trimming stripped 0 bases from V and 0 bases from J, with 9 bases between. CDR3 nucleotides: TGTGCCAGCAGTTTAGCCGACAGGCCCTCCTACGAGCAGTACTTC. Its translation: CASSLADRPSYEQYF.

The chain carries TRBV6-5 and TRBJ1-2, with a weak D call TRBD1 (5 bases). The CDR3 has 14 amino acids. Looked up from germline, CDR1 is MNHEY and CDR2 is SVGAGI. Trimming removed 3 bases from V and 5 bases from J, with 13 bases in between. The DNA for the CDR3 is TGTGCCAGCAGTTATCAGGGACGGGGATATGGCTACACCTTC. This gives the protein CASSYQGRGYGYTF.

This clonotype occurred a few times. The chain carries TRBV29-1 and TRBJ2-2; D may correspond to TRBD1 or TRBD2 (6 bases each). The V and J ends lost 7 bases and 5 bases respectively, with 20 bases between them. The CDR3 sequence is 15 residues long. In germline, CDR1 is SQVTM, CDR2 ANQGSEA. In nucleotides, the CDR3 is TGCAGCGCCGGTCGGGGGCAAAGGCGAACCGGGGAGCTGTTTTTT. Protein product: CSAGRGQRRTGELFF.